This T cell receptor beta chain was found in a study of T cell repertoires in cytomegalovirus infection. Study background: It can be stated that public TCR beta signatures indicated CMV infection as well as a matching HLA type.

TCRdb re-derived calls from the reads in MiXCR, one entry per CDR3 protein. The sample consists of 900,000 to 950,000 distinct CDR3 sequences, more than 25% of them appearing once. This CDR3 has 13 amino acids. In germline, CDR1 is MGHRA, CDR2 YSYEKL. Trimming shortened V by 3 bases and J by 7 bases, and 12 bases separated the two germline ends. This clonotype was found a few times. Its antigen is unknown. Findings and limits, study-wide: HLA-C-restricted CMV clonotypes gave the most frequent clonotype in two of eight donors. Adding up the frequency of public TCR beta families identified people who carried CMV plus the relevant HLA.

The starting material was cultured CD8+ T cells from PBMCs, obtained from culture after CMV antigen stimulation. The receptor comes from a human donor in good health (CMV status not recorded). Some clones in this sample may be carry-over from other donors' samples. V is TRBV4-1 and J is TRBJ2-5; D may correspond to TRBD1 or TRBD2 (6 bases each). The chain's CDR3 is CASSQEGGPTQYF. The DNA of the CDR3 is TGCGCCAGCAGCCAGGAAGGGGGGCCGACCCAGTACTTC.